This T cell receptor (beta chain) was captured in a study of metastatic and nonmetastatic thyroid tumors. Study-wide context: Repertoires were compared across blood and tumor or nodule tissue from malignant and benign thyroid patients.

TCRdb re-called the PCR reads through MiXCR. The sample carries 25,000 to 35,000 clones, 15% to 20% recorded once. Germline V gene sequence: CDR1 SGHTA, CDR2 FQGNSA. The length of the CDR3 is 14 residues. The V gene lost 1 base and the J gene lost 3 bases, with 10 bases spanning the gap. Study conclusions and caveats: It was reported that TCR beta diversity was significantly higher in malignant thyroid tumors than benign nodules, in blood and tumor.

Each patient came to thyroid surgery without any prior treatment (of any kind). There are many counts of this clone. The antigen is undetermined. This sequence originates from a female donor with papillary thyroid cancer or a benign thyroid nodule (not recorded which). Some clones in this sample may be carry-over from other donors' samples. Specimen: blood. The V gene is TRBV7-2, the J gene TRBJ2-7, with a tentative D call TRBD2 (6 bases). CDR3 in amino acids: CASSLEGRDYEQYF. CDR3 bases: TGTGCCAGCAGCTTAGAGGGGCGGGACTACGAGCAGTACTTC.